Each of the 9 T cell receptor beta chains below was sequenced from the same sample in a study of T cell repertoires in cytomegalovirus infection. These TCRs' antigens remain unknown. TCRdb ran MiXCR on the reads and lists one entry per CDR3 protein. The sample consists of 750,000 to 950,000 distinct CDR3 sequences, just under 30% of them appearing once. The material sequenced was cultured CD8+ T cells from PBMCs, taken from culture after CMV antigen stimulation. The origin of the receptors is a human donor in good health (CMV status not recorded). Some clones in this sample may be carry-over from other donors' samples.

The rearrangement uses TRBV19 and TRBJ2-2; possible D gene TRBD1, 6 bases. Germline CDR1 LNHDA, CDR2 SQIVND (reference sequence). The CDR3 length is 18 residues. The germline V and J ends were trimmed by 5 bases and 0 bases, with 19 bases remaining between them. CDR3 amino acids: CASSVTEQGITNTGELFF. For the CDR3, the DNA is TGTGCCAGTAGTGTGACCGAACAGGGCATTACGAACACCGGGGAGCTGTTTTTT.

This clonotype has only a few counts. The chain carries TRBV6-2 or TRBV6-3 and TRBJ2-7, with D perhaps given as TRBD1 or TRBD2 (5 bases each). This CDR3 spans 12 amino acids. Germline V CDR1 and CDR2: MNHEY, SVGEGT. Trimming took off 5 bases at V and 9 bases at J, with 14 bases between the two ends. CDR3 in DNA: TGTGCCAGCAGTCTACCGGGGACCGGGCAGTACGTC. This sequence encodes CASSLPGTGQYV.

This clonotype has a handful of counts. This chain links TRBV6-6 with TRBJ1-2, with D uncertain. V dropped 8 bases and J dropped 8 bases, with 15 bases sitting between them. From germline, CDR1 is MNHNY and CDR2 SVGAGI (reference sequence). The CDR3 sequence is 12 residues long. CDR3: CASEQPDLGYTF. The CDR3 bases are TGTGCCAGCGAACAACCCGACCTGGGCTACACCTTC.

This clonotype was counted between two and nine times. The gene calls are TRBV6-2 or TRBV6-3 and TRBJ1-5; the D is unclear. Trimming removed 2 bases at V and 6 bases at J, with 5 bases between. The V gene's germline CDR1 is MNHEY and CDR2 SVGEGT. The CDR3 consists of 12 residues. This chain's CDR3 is CASSYGVQPQHF. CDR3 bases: TGTGCCAGCAGTTACGGGGTTCAGCCCCAGCATTTT.

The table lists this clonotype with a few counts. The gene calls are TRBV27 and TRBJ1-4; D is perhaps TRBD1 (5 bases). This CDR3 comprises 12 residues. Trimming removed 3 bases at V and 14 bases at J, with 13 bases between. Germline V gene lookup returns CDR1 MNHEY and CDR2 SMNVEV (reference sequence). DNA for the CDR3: TGTGCCAGCAGTTTCGAAGGGACTGTGCTGTTTTTT. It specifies CASSFEGTVLFF.

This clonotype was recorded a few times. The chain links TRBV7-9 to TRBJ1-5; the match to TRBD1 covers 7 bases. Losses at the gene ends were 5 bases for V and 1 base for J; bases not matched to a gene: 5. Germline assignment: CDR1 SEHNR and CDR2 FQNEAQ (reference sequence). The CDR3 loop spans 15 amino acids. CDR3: CASSAGTESNQPQHF. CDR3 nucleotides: TGTGCCAGCAGCGCCGGGACAGAGAGCAATCAGCCCCAGCATTTT.

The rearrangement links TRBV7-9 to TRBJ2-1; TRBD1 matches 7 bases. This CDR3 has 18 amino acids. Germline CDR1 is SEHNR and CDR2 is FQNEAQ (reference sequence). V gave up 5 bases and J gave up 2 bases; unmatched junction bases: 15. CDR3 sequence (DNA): TGTGCCAGCAGCACGGACGTAGTGCGACAGGGACCCTACAATGAGCAGTTCTTC. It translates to CASSTDVVRQGPYNEQFF.

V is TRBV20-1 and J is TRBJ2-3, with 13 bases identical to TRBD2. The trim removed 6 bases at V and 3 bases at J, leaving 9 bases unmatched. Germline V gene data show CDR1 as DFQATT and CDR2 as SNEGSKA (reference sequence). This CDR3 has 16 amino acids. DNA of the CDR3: TGCAGTGCAGACACTAGCGGGGGGGCCGTGACAGATACGCAGTATTTT. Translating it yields CSADTSGGAVTDTQYF.

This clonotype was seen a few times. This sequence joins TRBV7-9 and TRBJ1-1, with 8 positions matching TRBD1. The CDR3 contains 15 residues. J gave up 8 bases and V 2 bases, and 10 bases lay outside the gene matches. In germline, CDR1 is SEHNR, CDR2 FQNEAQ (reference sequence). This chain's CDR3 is CASSLPLLGQGEAFF. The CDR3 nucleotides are TGTGCCAGCAGCTTACCCCTCCTTGGACAGGGAGAAGCTTTCTTT.